This section outlines one T cell receptor (beta chain) sequence together with its context. The clone's antigen remains unknown. Per-base quality was not reported, and no clone a single base away is much larger than it. Enrolling through a virtual design, the prospective study's participants ranged in age from roughly 18 to 95 years and lived across about two dozen United States geographic areas. Cohort assignment in the prospective study relied on participant-reported clinical history from a screening survey and a study questionnaire. Mobile phlebotomists in the prospective study collected whole blood, serum and a nasopharyngeal or oropharyngeal swab from every participant. Prospective study participants could optionally give additional blood draws and questionnaires over an approximately 2-month period. Prospective study blood samples were shipped either frozen or at room temperature before DNA extraction.

TCRbeta CDR3 regions were amplified from genomic DNA using the immunoSEQ Assay, a bias-controlled multiplex PCR. The authors' analysis ran thus. Nucleated cell counts per sample were estimated from amplification of reference gene primers within the assay. To quantify the absolute abundance of each unique TCRbeta CDR3 rearrangement, sequence reads were collapsed and filtered. For each sample, productive Simpson clonality was calculated as the square root of Simpson's diversity index across productive rearrangements. Held by TCRdb, this immuneACCESS table contains in-frame sequences only and omits some clones. Under half of the omission traces to an unresolved V gene where checked; the cause of the rest is unknown. The D gene and trimming were derived from the DNA, and the V and J assignments and clone size from that table. For this sample there are 150,000 to 200,000 clones; 65% to 80% appear just once. The top ten clonotypes cover 17% of the sample.

CDR1 and CDR2 were assigned from the germline V gene as KGHSH and LQKENI. Relative to germline, V is 6 bases shorter and J is 5 bases shorter, with 13 bases between their ends. Inclusive of the bounding cysteine and phenylalanine, the CDR3 is 13 residues long. The entry retains the CDR3 DNA only, 39 bases that are in frame from base 1. The sample comes from a study of blood T cell repertoires in COVID-19 (dated by TCRdb to 2019 to 2021). Study-level background: Collaborator samples came from the United States, Italy and Spain and covered acute and convalescent phases of COVID-19. The material from the prospective study consisted of cDNA or gDNA derived from T cells, B-cell-depleted T cells, or PBMCs. Subjects who had been exposed to COVID-19, were actively infected with it, or had recovered from it provided the deeply sampled blood TCRbeta repertoires that made up the dataset. The repertoires were released in a freely available public database intended as a resource for research on the immune response to SARS-CoV-2. Samples came from the ongoing ImmuneRACE study (first 160 participants) plus 1,254 subjects from 6 global collaborators. A de-identified subject ID, COVID-19 status, age in years and sex were almost always included in the sample metadata. Where HLA class I and class II types were available, the types were taken from metadata supplied by the sample provider, not from assay-based typing. Study-level results and caveats: The amount of clinical and demographic metadata varied by source and participant and was provided uncurated.

This clonotype was obtained from a woman aged 50 to 60 with acute COVID-19. In this chain, TRBV18 is recombined with TRBJ2-5; TRBD1 might be the D gene, on 7 matching bases. Specimen: PBMCs or T cells enriched from blood (not recorded which). The CDR3 is CASSATGRETQYF. The nucleotide sequence reads TGTGCCAGCTCTGCGACAGGGAGGGAGACCCAGTACTTC.